This TCR beta chain was sequenced during a study of beta chain features in type 1 diabetes. Study overall: Sorted cells from all samples, numbering about 100,000,000, were examined.

Isolated RNA was reverse transcribed in full, so expressed TCRB transcripts were sequenced. Naive, central memory and regulatory T cell samples yielded around 3.6 million reads on average. Measured with immunoSEQ multiplex PCR; TCRdb has only the in-frame clones, and not every one. The sample includes roughly 130,000 clones, 9.2% of them seen just once. This clone was recorded many times. It was one heparinised blood draw, averaging approximately 100 mL, that each donor gave. Purities over 98% were achieved in all sorted populations. This clonotype was obtained from a man between 18 and 29 years old in good health. Sequenced sample: central memory CD4+ T cells from blood.

CDR3 sequence reads: CSGGREETQYF. The CDR3 coding sequence is TGCAGCGGCGGCCGGGAAGAGACCCAGTACTTC. The rearrangement links TRBV29-1 to TRBJ2-5; D is unresolved. This CDR3 has 11 amino acids. Germline V CDR1 and CDR2: SQVTM, ANQGSEA. V shed 7 bases and J shed 3 bases, with 9 bases lying between them.